This passage covers 27 T cell receptor beta chains from one sample sequenced in a study of T cells after yellow fever vaccination. TCRdb independently ran MiXCR on the 5' RACE reads; one entry per CDR3 protein. Here the sample spans under 300,000 distinct CDR3 sequences, over 10% being singletons. Source: CD4+ T cells sorted from PBMCs, taken 45 days after the yellow fever booster vaccination. The receptors were sampled from a man under 40 who received the YFV17D yellow fever vaccine.

The V gene is TRBV29-1, the J gene TRBJ2-5, with TRBD2 matching over 10 bases. Germline V gene sequence: CDR1 SQVTM, CDR2 ANQGSEA. V was clipped by 4 bases and J by 4 bases; unmatched bases: 12. The CDR3 runs 16 residues. As DNA, the CDR3 is TGCAGCGTTGGGGGGGCTAGCGGGAGTAGTGGAGAGACCCAGTACTTC. Its translation: CSVGGASGSSGETQYF.

This clonotype has more than one count but fewer than ten. The chain links TRBV20-1 to TRBJ2-1; 8 positions agree with TRBD2. There are 16 residues in the CDR3. V was clipped by 3 bases and J by 2 bases; unmatched bases: 9. Per germline, CDR1 DFQATT and CDR2 SNEGSKA (reference sequence). The CDR3: CSARPLAGSPYNEQFF. CDR3 sequence (DNA): TGCAGTGCTAGGCCATTAGCGGGAAGTCCCTACAATGAGCAGTTCTTC.

The V and J genes are TRBV20-1 and TRBJ2-1, with TRBD2 matching 7 bases. Trimming removed 6 bases from V and 6 bases from J; junction bases left unmatched: 11. The germline V gene has CDR1 DFQATT and CDR2 SNEGSKA (reference sequence). This CDR3 contains 14 residues. CDR3 residues: CSANRRGGSNEQFF. The CDR3 nucleotides read TGCAGTGCCAATCGGCGGGGCGGGAGCAATGAGCAGTTCTTC.

This clonotype was recorded many times. V usage is TRBV6-5 and J usage is TRBJ2-3; 7 bases fit TRBD1. Germline loops: CDR1 MNHEY, CDR2 SVGAGI. The J segment lost 5 bases and the V segment lost 6 bases, leaving 5 bases of the junction unmatched. This CDR3 spans 13 amino acids. The CDR3 protein is CASSRQGGDTQYF. In DNA, the CDR3 is TGTGCCAGCAGCCGACAGGGTGGAGATACGCAGTATTTT.

This chain joins TRBV19 and TRBJ2-1; 8 positions match TRBD2. V lost 7 bases and J lost 7; bases outside the gene matches: 6. Germline loops: CDR1 LNHDA, CDR2 SQIVND (reference sequence). The CDR3 runs 13 residues. The CDR3 DNA follows: TGTGCCAGTAATAAGCGGGGGAGGAATGAGCAGTTCTTC. Protein sequence: CASNKRGRNEQFF.

This clonotype appeared many times. The rearrangement links TRBV12-3 or TRBV12-4 to TRBJ1-5, with 10 bases matching TRBD1. V trimming: 4 bases; J trimming: 6 bases; junction bases outside the gene matches: 6. The CDR3 is 15 residues long. The chain's CDR3 is CASSSQGTGAQPQHF. For the CDR3, the DNA is TGTGCCAGCAGTTCCCAGGGGACAGGGGCTCAGCCCCAGCATTTT.

This clonotype was seen more than once but under ten times. The V gene is TRBV14, the J gene TRBJ1-5; D uncertain. Trimming pared 2 bases from V and 4 bases from J, leaving 9 bases between. This CDR3 is built from 14 residues. Germline V gene sequence: CDR1 SGHDN, CDR2 FVKESK. For the CDR3, the DNA is TGTGCCAGCAGCCAACGCGGGATTAATCAGCCCCAGCATTTT. This encodes CASSQRGINQPQHF. Using reference TRBV14 and TRBJ1-5 for the parts outside the CDR3, the full variable domain is EAGVTQFPSHSVIEKGQTVTLRCDPISGHDNLYWYRRVMGKEIKFLLHFVKESKQDESGMPNNRFLAERTGGTYSTLKVQPAELEDSGVYFCASSQRGINQPQHFGDGTRLSIL.

The DNA for the CDR3 is TGCAGTGCTAGGCCCGGGACTACCAGCCACAATGAGCAGTTCTTC. Amino acid sequence: CSARPGTTSHNEQFF. The chain has TRBV20-1 and TRBJ2-1; 7 nucleotides align to TRBD2. Trimming took 3 bases from V and 5 from J; bases not matched to a gene: 10. The CDR3 loop spans 15 amino acids. Germline assignment: CDR1 DFQATT and CDR2 SNEGSKA (reference sequence).

This clonotype was picked up a small number of times. The J gene is TRBJ2-7, the V gene TRBV28; 11 bases agree with TRBD2. The V and J ends lost 3 bases and 7 bases, in that order; junction bases with no gene match: 8. The CDR3 is made up of 15 amino acids. Germline CDR1 MDHEN, CDR2 SYDVKM. The CDR3 bases are TGTGCCAGCAGTTTTCAGACTAGCGGGACCCCTGAGCAGTACTTC. It translates to CASSFQTSGTPEQYF.

This clonotype showed up just a few times. The genes are TRBV20-1 and TRBJ1-5; tentatively, D is TRBD1 (6 bases). CDR1 DFQATT and CDR2 SNEGSKA come from the germline V gene (reference sequence). The CDR3 contains 15 residues. Trimming left V 5 bases short and J 1 base short, with 15 bases between. Here the CDR3 DNA reads TGCAGTGCTCCCGCATGGGGGGCCAGCAATCAGCCCCAGCATTTT. Translated: CSAPAWGASNQPQHF.

V is TRBV7-2 and J is TRBJ2-1; perhaps TRBD2 as D (6 bases). The CDR3 runs to 15 residues. V was cut by 5 bases and J by 7 bases, with 18 bases left in between. Looked up from germline, CDR1 is SGHTA and CDR2 is FQGNSA. The chain's CDR3 is CASSRRTNAVNEQFF. CDR3 in DNA: TGTGCCAGCAGCCGCCGGACTAATGCCGTTAATGAGCAGTTCTTC.

In this sample, this clonotype turned up many times. The gene calls are TRBV6-4 and TRBJ2-3, with 9 bases identical to TRBD2. Germline V gene data show CDR1 as MRHNA and CDR2 as SNTAGT. J gave up 2 bases and V 6 bases, and 6 bases lay outside the gene matches. The length of the CDR3 is 15 residues. This CDR3 reads CASSRLAVSTDTQYF. CDR3 coding DNA: TGTGCCAGCAGCAGACTAGCGGTGTCCACAGATACGCAGTATTTT.

The sample holds a few counts of this clonotype. V is TRBV10-3 and J is TRBJ1-5, with D possibly matching TRBD1 (5 bases). Trimming took 4 bases from V and 5 from J, leaving 9 bases between them. Germline V lookup: CDR1 ENHRY, CDR2 SYGVKD. The CDR3 runs to 13 residues. In nucleotides, the CDR3 is TGTGCCATCAGTGCAGGGACCGATCAGCCCCAGCATTTT. Protein: CAISAGTDQPQHF.

The table lists this clonotype with a few counts. The chain uses TRBV7-2 and TRBJ2-2; D remains unclear. The germline V and J ends were trimmed by 5 bases and 7 bases, with 14 bases remaining between them. CDR3 length: 14 residues. Germline V gives CDR1 SGHTA, CDR2 FQGNSA. The CDR3 DNA sequence: TGTGCCAGCAGCGTGGGCGGATACGGCGGGGAGCTGTTTTTT. Its protein product is CASSVGGYGGELFF.

This clonotype was picked up a small number of times. The rearrangement links TRBV7-2 to TRBJ2-3; tentatively, D is TRBD1 (5 bases). V gave up 1 base and J gave up 0 bases, with 11 bases separating them. Looked up from germline, CDR1 is SGHTA and CDR2 is FQGNSA. The CDR3 totals 16 residues. The CDR3 loop is CASSLVRTPSTDTQYF. CDR3 bases: TGTGCCAGCAGCTTAGTAAGGACACCAAGCACAGATACGCAGTATTTT. The full variable domain, completed using reference TRBV7-2 and TRBJ2-3, is GAGVSQSPSNKVTEKGKDVELRCDPISGHTALYWYRQSLGQGLEFLIYFQGNSAPDKSGLPSDRFSAERTGGSVSTLTIQRTQQEDSAVYLCASSLVRTPSTDTQYFGPGTRLTVL.

This clonotype was counted a few times. The chain combines TRBV5-1 with TRBJ2-6; D uncertain. Germline CDR1 SGHRS, CDR2 YFSETQ. The CDR3 is 15 residues long. V lost 1 base to trimming and J lost 1 base, with 6 bases between them. The CDR3 bases are TGCGCCAGCAGCTTGCCGGTGTCTGGGGCCAACGTCCTGACTTTC. This translates into CASSLPVSGANVLTF.

This clonotype was detected a few times. The gene calls are TRBV6-6 and TRBJ2-5, with D perhaps matching TRBD2 (5 bases). CDR3 size: 12 residues. V was shortened by 7 bases and J by 3 bases, with 9 bases between the two germline ends. The germline gives CDR1 MNHNY, CDR2 SVGAGI (reference sequence). The CDR3 DNA reads as TGTGCCAGCACGAGGGTAAAAGAGACCCAGTACTTC. It yields the protein CASTRVKETQYF.

This clonotype occurred a few times. The genes are TRBV7-2 and TRBJ2-1; D possibly corresponds to TRBD1 (6 bases). V was pared by 4 bases and J by 8 bases, with 12 bases between. This CDR3 has 13 amino acids. Looked up from germline, CDR1 is SGHTA and CDR2 is FQGNSA. The chain's CDR3 is CASSSFRGDEQFF. CDR3 in DNA: TGTGCCAGCAGCTCTTTCAGGGGAGATGAGCAGTTCTTC.

This clonotype occurred a few times. This chain joins TRBV5-1 and TRBJ2-6; possibly TRBD1 for D (5 bases). This CDR3 spans 17 amino acids. Germline V gives CDR1 SGHRS, CDR2 YFSETQ. Trimming cost V 4 bases and J 2 bases, with 16 bases left between them. The CDR3 DNA follows: TGCGCCAGCAGCGCGATCGCGGCAGGGACTGGGGCCAACGTCCTGACTTTC. Its protein is CASSAIAAGTGANVLTF.

Turning to this clonotype: A read error may account for a junction end that differs from germline. V usage is TRBV4-1 and J usage is TRBJ2-7, with D hard to call. Germline V gene sequence: CDR1 MGHRA, CDR2 YSYEKL. This CDR3 is built from 13 residues. CDR3 sequence: CAIGAGLPYEQYF. The DNA of the CDR3 is TGTGCCATCGGCGCCGGGCTACCCTACGAGCAGTACTTC.

The chain employs TRBV20-1 and TRBJ2-7; 16 bases agree with TRBD2. The CDR3 contains 16 residues. V shed 0 bases and J 7 bases; nucleotides not matched to a gene: 6. The germline CDR1 and CDR2 sequences are DFQATT and SNEGSKA (reference sequence). CDR3 region: CSARDKGTSGRGEQYF. The CDR3 bases are TGCAGTGCTAGAGATAAAGGGACTAGCGGGAGGGGGGAGCAGTACTTC.

This clonotype was detected a few times. This chain uses TRBV4-3 with TRBJ2-7; D unresolved. V lost 0 bases to trimming and J lost 2 bases, with 8 bases between them. CDR3 size: 14 residues. Germline CDR1 reads LGHNA; CDR2 reads YSLEER. The CDR3: CASSQDTLAYEQYF. CDR3 nucleotides: TGCGCCAGCAGCCAAGATACCCTAGCCTACGAGCAGTACTTC.

This clonotype was seen a few times. The chain employs TRBV12-3 or TRBV12-4 and TRBJ2-2; D call uncertain. The CDR3 extends over 13 amino acids. The V gene lost 5 bases and the J gene lost 7 bases, with 11 bases spanning the gap. CDR3 bases: TGTGCCAGCAGTCTCGCGGCGGTCGGGGAGCTGTTTTTT. Residues: CASSLAAVGELFF.

This clonotype was seen a handful of times. The chain joins TRBV5-1 to TRBJ2-7, with D tentatively TRBD2 (6 bases). The CDR3 covers 14 residues. Germline values: CDR1 SGHRS, CDR2 YFSETQ. V lost 4 bases and J lost 6, with 17 bases in between. The CDR3 DNA sequence: TGCGCCAGCAGCCCGGGAGACCCAGTGCCCGAGCAGTACTTC. This sequence encodes CASSPGDPVPEQYF. Full variable domain (outside the CDR3, taken from reference TRBV5-1 and TRBJ2-7): KAGVTQTPRYLIKTRGQQVTLSCSPISGHRSVSWYQQTPGQGLQFLFEYFSETQRNKGNFPGRFSGRQFSNSRSEMNVSTLELGDSALYLCASSPGDPVPEQYFGPGTRLTVT.

CDR3 DNA: TGCAGTGCTCCTAAGGGGCACACTCGAGATACGCAGTATTTT. Amino acid sequence: CSAPKGHTRDTQYF. V and J are TRBV20-1 and TRBJ2-3, with D possibly TRBD1 on 5 matching bases. V lost 5 bases, J lost 5 bases, and 17 bases lay in between. The CDR3 spans 14 residues. CDR1 and CDR2 (germline): DFQATT, SNEGSKA (reference sequence).

This rearrangement joins TRBV7-9 to TRBJ2-7; D unclear. Trimming cost V 5 bases and J 4 bases, with 15 bases left between them. The CDR3 contains 14 residues. Germline V gene sequence: CDR1 SEHNR, CDR2 FQNEAQ (reference sequence). The CDR3 loop reads CASSDEVGYYEQYF. The DNA of the CDR3 is TGTGCCAGCAGCGACGAGGTGGGGTATTACGAGCAGTACTTC.

This chain joins TRBV12-3 or TRBV12-4 and TRBJ2-3; tentative D call: TRBD2 (6 bases). This CDR3 contains 15 residues. The V gene lost 3 bases and the J gene lost 5 bases, with 15 bases spanning the gap. The CDR3 DNA follows: TGTGCCAGCAGTTTTGGCGGGATCAGTGGAGATACGCAGTATTTT. This translates into CASSFGGISGDTQYF.